These T cell receptor beta chains were read from a single sample in a study of Graves' ophthalmopathy and Graves' hyperthyroidism. MiXCR, applied by TCRdb to the multiplex PCR reads, yields one record per CDR3 protein. The sample has about 390,000 distinct CDR3 sequences; roughly a sixth are singletons. Sequencing input: peripheral blood. The origin of the receptors is an adult woman with stable Graves' hyperthyroidism. CDR3s leave out the opening cysteine and the closing phenylalanine or tryptophan. Fields, in order: V gene, J gene, clone size, CDR3 protein. A clone size is listed for some rows: how often the clone was seen (once, few, many), or a class if it is expanded.

V: TRBV10-3
J: TRBJ1-1
size: NA
CDR3: AISRGRDEAEAF

V: TRBV29-1
J: TRBJ2-7
size: NA
CDR3: SVGVTGRSYEQY

V: TRBV12-3/TRBV12-4
J: TRBJ1-5
size: NA
CDR3: ASGQTGGQPHH

V: TRBV27
J: TRBJ1-5
size: many
CDR3: ASSPNQGLNQPQH

V: TRBV5-8
J: TRBJ1-1
size: many
CDR3: ASSLRMISTEAF

V: TRBV14
J: TRBJ1-1
size: many
CDR3: ASSQDYYQNTEAF

V: TRBV29-1
J: TRBJ2-2
size: many
CDR3: SISGPRNTGELF

V: TRBV5-1
J: TRBJ2-7
size: many
CDR3: ASSLRGGAYEQY

V: TRBV20-1
J: TRBJ1-1
size: many
CDR3: SAVPPLSGQTEAF

V: TRBV6-5
J: TRBJ1-5
size: many
CDR3: ASSYWDSNQPQH

V: TRBV20-1
J: TRBJ2-7
size: many
CDR3: SGQGGGSYEQY

V: TRBV6-1
J: TRBJ1-1
size: many
CDR3: ASSEYQGASTEAF

V: TRBV7-2
J: TRBJ2-7
size: many
CDR3: ASSPTTSSYEQY

V: TRBV11-2
J: TRBJ2-7
size: many
CDR3: ASSQLPGQVTYEQY

V: TRBV6-2/TRBV6-3
J: TRBJ1-1
size: NA
CDR3: ASSYSMGGGVGNTEAF

V: TRBV6-1
J: TRBJ1-2
size: many
CDR3: ASSVGLSYGYT

V: TRBV4-1
J: TRBJ1-5
size: NA
CDR3: ASSPNREGSNQPQH

V: TRBV11-2
J: TRBJ2-7
size: NA
CDR3: ASSLLAGGPAYEQY

V: TRBV16
J: TRBJ1-2
size: many
CDR3: ASSQSSPGPIA

V: TRBV11-3
J: TRBJ2-7
size: many
CDR3: ASSLSGDLAGGPFYEQY

V: TRBV24-1
J: TRBJ1-3
size: NA
CDR3: ATASIVSGQVFSDTIY

V: TRBV6-2/TRBV6-3
J: TRBJ1-5
size: NA
CDR3: ASSSQLYQPQH

V: TRBV19
J: TRBJ2-5
size: many
CDR3: ASQGYQETQY

V: TRBV10-3
J: TRBJ2-7
size: NA
CDR3: ARHGAGKITYEQY

V: TRBV28
J: TRBJ2-7
size: many
CDR3: ASSLPGHLYEQY

V: TRBV5-1
J: TRBJ2-7
size: many
CDR3: ASSLGGLAAGSIYEQY

V: TRBV7-9
J: TRBJ2-7
size: many
CDR3: ASSSTIYEQY

V: TRBV27
J: TRBJ1-5
size: many
CDR3: ASRRYRDRAGGNQPQH

V: TRBV12-3/TRBV12-4
J: TRBJ1-3
size: many
CDR3: ASRLKSPGGYSGNTIY

V: TRBV11-1
J: TRBJ1-5
size: few
CDR3: ASSSQPGQGGNQPQH

V: TRBV6-1
J: TRBJ1-5
size: many
CDR3: ASSGQGRGNQPQH

V: TRBV10-3
J: TRBJ2-5
size: few
CDR3: AIMKGLAGGIGETQY

V: TRBV12-3/TRBV12-4
J: TRBJ1-2
size: many
CDR3: ASSLDREYYGYT

V: TRBV20-1
J: TRBJ1-2
size: many
CDR3: SASPGGYKGYT

V: TRBV5-1
J: TRBJ2-7
size: many
CDR3: ASSLVRGSYEQY

V: TRBV10-3
J: TRBJ2-5
size: few
CDR3: AISERAGGQETQY

V: TRBV6-1
J: TRBJ2-7
size: NA
CDR3: ASSLARGNRYEQY

V: TRBV12-3/TRBV12-4
J: TRBJ2-7
size: many
CDR3: ASSTLFNSYEQY

V: TRBV30
J: TRBJ2-3
size: NA
CDR3: AWSVGDTQY

V: TRBV27
J: TRBJ2-5
size: NA
CDR3: ASSSRDREEETQY

V: TRBV12-3/TRBV12-4
J: TRBJ1-1
size: once
CDR3: ASSSSPGQGGTEAF

V: TRBV27
J: TRBJ1-1
size: many
CDR3: ASSSGVGEAF

V: TRBV6-5
J: TRBJ2-5
size: NA
CDR3: ASSSHRVRETQY

V: TRBV12-3/TRBV12-4
J: TRBJ2-7
size: many
CDR3: ASSLGQGLYEQY

V: TRBV19
J: TRBJ1-5
size: many
CDR3: ASSPVGQGGQPQH

V: TRBV28
J: TRBJ2-7
size: many
CDR3: ASSFSTHYEQY

V: TRBV29-1
J: TRBJ2-7
size: few
CDR3: SGARGGGYEQY

V: TRBV19
J: TRBJ2-4
size: few
CDR3: ASTGHGGVKNIQY

V: TRBV20-1
J: TRBJ1-5
size: many
CDR3: SASIPQGVLVSNQPQH

V: TRBV29-1
J: TRBJ1-5
size: many
CDR3: SVAARVEEPQH

V: TRBV12-3/TRBV12-4
J: TRBJ2-5
size: NA
CDR3: ASGRGGEETQY